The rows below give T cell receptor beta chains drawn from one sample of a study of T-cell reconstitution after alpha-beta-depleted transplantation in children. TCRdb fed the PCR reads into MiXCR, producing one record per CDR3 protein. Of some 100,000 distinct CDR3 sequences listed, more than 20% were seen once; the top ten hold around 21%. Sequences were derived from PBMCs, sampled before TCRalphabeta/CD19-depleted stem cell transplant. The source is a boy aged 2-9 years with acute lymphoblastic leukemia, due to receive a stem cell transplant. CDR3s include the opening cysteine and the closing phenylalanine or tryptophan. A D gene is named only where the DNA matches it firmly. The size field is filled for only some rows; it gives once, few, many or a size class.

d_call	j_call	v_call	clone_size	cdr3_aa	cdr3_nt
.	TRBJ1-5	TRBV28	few	CASTPRLSNQPQHF	TGTGCCAGCACCCCCCGCCTTAGCAATCAGCCCCAGCATTTT
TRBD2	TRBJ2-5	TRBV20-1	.	CSAAPLAEVQETQYF	TGCAGTGCTGCCCCCCTAGCGGAGGTTCAAGAGACCCAGTACTTC
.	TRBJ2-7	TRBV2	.	CASRRDGASYEQYF	TGTGCCAGCAGAAGGGACGGAGCCTCCTACGAGCAGTACTTC
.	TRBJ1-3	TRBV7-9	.	CASSLAQQGNTIYF	TGTGCCAGCAGCTTAGCGCAACAGGGCAACACCATATATTTT
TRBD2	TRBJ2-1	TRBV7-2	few	CASSSGTIAKKQFF	TGTGCCAGCAGCTCAGGGACTATCGCCAAAAAGCAGTTCTTC
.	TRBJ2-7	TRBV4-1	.	CASSDRGGYEQYF	TGCGCCAGCAGCGATAGGGGGGGCTACGAGCAGTACTTC
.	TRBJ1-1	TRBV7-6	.	CASSFIVGTEAFF	TGTGCCAGCAGCTTTATAGTTGGGACTGAAGCTTTCTTT
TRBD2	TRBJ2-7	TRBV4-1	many	CASSHPAGGSYEQYF	TGCGCCAGCAGCCATCCAGCGGGAGGCTCCTACGAGCAGTACTTC
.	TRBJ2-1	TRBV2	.	CASSELSSYNEQFF	TGTGCCAGCAGTGAACTGAGCTCCTACAATGAGCAGTTCTTC
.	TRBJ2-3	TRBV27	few	CALLPHTQYF	TGTGCCCTCCTACCTCATACGCAGTATTTT
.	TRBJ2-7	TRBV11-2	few	CASGPDPYEQYF	TGTGCCAGCGGGCCGGACCCCTACGAGCAGTACTTC
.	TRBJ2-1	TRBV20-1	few	CSASTINEQFF	TGCAGTGCTTCTACAATCAATGAGCAGTTCTTC
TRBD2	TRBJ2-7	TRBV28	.	CASSTTSGIRYEQYF	TGTGCCAGCAGCACAACTAGCGGGATACGGTACGAGCAGTACTTC
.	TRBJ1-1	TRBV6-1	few	CASSATSSATEAFF	TGTGCCAGCAGTGCCACGTCCAGTGCAACTGAAGCTTTCTTT
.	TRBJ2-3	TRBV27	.	CASSYIRAARDTQYF	TGTGCCAGCAGTTATATCAGGGCCGCCCGAGATACGCAGTATTTT
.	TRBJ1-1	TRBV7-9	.	CASSLDQDTEAFF	TGTGCCAGCAGCTTAGACCAAGACACTGAAGCTTTCTTT
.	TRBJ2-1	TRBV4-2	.	CASSQDRSLNEQFF	TGTGCCAGCAGCCAAGACAGGTCCCTCAATGAGCAGTTCTTC
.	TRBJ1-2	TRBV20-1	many	CSARTPRSDRAGYTF	TGCAGTGCTAGGACACCTAGGTCTGACCGGGCTGGCTACACCTTC
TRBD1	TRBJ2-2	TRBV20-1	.	CSASNRDRNTGELFF	TGCAGTGCTTCGAACCGGGACAGGAACACCGGGGAGCTGTTTTTT
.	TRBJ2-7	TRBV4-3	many	CASSQDGLSYEQYF	TGCGCCAGCAGCCAAGACGGACTTTCCTACGAGCAGTACTTC
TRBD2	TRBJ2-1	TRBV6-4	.	CASSEGTSGDNEQFF	TGTGCCAGCAGTGAGGGGACTAGCGGAGACAATGAGCAGTTCTTC
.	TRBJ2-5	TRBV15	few	CATSRDAQETQYF	TGTGCCACCAGCAGGGACGCCCAAGAGACCCAGTACTTC
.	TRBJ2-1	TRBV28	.	CASTGSPRDEQFF	TGTGCCAGCACTGGGTCTCCGAGGGATGAGCAGTTCTTC
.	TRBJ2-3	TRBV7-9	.	CASSSQGTDTQYF	TGTGCCAGCAGCTCGCAGGGGACTGATACGCAGTATTTT
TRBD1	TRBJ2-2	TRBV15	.	CATSVDRVGNTGELFF	TGTGCCACCAGCGTCGACAGGGTGGGGAACACCGGGGAGCTGTTTTTT
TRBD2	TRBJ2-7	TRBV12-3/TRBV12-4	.	CASSLWGGAIAYEQYF	TGTGCCAGCAGTTTATGGGGAGGGGCCATCGCCTACGAGCAGTACTTC
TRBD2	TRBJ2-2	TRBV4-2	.	CASSQTTLTSYTGELFF	TGTGCCAGCAGCCAAACAACTTTGACTAGCTACACCGGGGAGCTGTTTTTT
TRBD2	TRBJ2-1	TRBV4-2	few	CASSPLAEGYNEQFF	TGTGCCAGCAGCCCCCTAGCGGAGGGTTACAATGAGCAGTTCTTC
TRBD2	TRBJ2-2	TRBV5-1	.	CASSWGTSGGAAGELFF	TGCGCCAGCAGCTGGGGTACTAGCGGAGGGGCTGCCGGGGAGCTGTTTTTT
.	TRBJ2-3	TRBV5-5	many	CASSSEWGADTQYF	TGTGCCAGCAGCTCCGAGTGGGGCGCAGATACGCAGTATTTT
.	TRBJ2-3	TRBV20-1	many	CSASWKGGRAQDTQYF	TGCAGTGCTAGCTGGAAAGGGGGGCGGGCTCAAGATACGCAGTATTTT
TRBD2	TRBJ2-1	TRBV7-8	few	CASSPGLAGDNRFF	TGTGCCAGCAGCCCGGGACTAGCGGGAGACAATCGGTTCTTC
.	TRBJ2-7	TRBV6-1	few	CASSPQQGISYEQYF	TGTGCCAGCAGCCCGCAACAGGGAATCTCCTACGAGCAGTACTTC
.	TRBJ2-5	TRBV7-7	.	CASSPRESGLTQYF	TGTGCCAGCAGCCCCCGCGAGTCTGGGCTGACCCAGTACTTC
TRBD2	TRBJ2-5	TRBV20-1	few	CSARGLAVFQETQYF	TGCAGTGCTAGAGGACTAGCGGTTTTTCAAGAGACCCAGTACTTC
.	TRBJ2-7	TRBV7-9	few	CASSLGLGTPGHEQYF	TGTGCCAGCAGCTTAGGGTTGGGGACTCCCGGCCACGAGCAGTACTTC
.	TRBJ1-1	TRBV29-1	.	CSVFWVEAFF	TGCAGCGTCTTTTGGGTTGAAGCTTTCTTT
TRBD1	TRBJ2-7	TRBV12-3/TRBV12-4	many	CASSQHRGREYEQYF	TGTGCCAGCAGCCAACACAGGGGGCGCGAGTACGAGCAGTACTTC
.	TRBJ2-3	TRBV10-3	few	CAISARSGGRTDTQYF	TGTGCCATCAGTGCTCGTAGCGGAGGTCGGACAGATACGCAGTATTTT
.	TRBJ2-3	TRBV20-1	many	CSAPVIRGGGTDTQYF	TGCAGTGCTCCCGTAATACGCGGAGGGGGCACAGATACGCAGTATTTT
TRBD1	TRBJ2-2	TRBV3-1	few	CASSRGTGKSGELFF	TGTGCCAGCAGCCGCGGGACAGGGAAGTCCGGGGAGCTGTTTTTT
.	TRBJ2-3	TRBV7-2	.	CASSRYSDTQYF	TGTGCCAGCAGCCGGTATTCAGATACGCAGTATTTT
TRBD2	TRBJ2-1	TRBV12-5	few	CASGSGILHEQFF	TGTGCTAGTGGTAGCGGGATCCTCCATGAGCAGTTCTTC
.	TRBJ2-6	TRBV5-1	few	CASSLALGTGANVLTF	TGCGCCAGCAGCTTGGCACTGGGGACTGGGGCCAACGTCCTGACTTTC
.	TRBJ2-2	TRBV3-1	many	CASSQDRGRAGTGELFF	TGTGCCAGCAGCCAAGATCGGGGGCGCGCGGGCACCGGGGAGCTGTTTTTT
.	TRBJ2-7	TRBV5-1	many	CASRLQGSTYEQYF	TGCGCCAGCCGCCTTCAGGGTTCCACCTACGAGCAGTACTTC